This entry concerns a single TCR beta chain. Assay: immunoSEQ multiplex PCR; the TCRdb copy retains only in-frame clones and omits some. The sample shows approximately 98,000 clones, approximately 88% of them seen only once. The sample comes from a study of blood T cell repertoires in COVID-19. Germline V gene lookup returns CDR1 LGHDT and CDR2 YNNKEL (reference sequence). J gave up 5 bases and V 8 bases, and 11 bases lay outside the gene matches. The CDR3 totals 15 residues. The sequencing input was peripheral blood. The source is a human donor in a cohort sampled during active COVID-19. The V and J genes are TRBV3-1 (or the pseudogene TRBV3-2) and TRBJ2-3, with TRBD2 identical over 9 bases. CDR3: CASGLLSGGRDTQYF. The CDR3 nucleotides are TGTGCCAGCGGTCTTCTTAGCGGGGGCCGAGATACGCAGTATTTT.